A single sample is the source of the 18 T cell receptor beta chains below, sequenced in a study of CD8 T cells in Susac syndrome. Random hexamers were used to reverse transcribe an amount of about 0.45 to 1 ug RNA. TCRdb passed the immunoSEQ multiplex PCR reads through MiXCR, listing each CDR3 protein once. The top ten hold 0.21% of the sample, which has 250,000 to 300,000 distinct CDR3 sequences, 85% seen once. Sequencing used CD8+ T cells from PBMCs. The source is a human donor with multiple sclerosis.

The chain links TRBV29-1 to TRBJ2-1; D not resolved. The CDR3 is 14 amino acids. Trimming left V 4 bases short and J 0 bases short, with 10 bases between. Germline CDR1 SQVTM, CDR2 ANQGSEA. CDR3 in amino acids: CSVGTASSYNEQFF. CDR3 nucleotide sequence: TGCAGCGTTGGGACGGCAAGCTCCTACAATGAGCAGTTCTTC.

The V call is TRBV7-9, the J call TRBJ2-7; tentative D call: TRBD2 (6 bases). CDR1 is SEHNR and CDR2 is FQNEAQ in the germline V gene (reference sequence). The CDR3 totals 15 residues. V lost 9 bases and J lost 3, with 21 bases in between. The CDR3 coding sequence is TGTGCCAGTCATGGTGGACCGGGAGCGGACTACGAGCAGTACTTC. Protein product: CASHGGPGADYEQYF.

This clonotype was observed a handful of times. CDR3 DNA: TGCAGTGCTAGACCCAGCGGGAGTTACGAGCAGTACTTC. It is translated as CSARPSGSYEQYF. J is TRBJ2-7 and V is TRBV20-1; 8 bases line up with TRBD2. CDR3 length: 13 residues. CDR1 is DFQATT, CDR2 SNEGSKA, per germline (reference sequence). V was pared by 2 bases and J by 4 bases, with 4 bases of the junction left unmatched.

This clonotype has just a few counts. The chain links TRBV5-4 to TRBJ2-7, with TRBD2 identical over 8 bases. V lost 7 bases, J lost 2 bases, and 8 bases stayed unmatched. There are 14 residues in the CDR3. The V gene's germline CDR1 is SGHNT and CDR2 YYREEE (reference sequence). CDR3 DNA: TGTGCCAGCTCCCGGGGACTAGGGACCTACGAGCAGTACTTC. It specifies CASSRGLGTYEQYF.

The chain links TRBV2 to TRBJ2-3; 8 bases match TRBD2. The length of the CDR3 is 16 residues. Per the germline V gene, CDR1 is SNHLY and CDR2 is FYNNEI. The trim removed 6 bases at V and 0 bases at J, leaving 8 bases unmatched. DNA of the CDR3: TGTGCCAGCAGCTATACAACTAGCGGAAGCACAGATACGCAGTATTTT. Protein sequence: CASSYTTSGSTDTQYF.

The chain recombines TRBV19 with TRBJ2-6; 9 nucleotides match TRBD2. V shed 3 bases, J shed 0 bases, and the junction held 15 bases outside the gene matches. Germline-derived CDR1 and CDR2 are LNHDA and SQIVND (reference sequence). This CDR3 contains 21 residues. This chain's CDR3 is CASSIWGAGGYIPSGANVLTF. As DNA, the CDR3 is TGTGCCAGTAGTATTTGGGGAGCGGGAGGATACATCCCCTCTGGGGCCAACGTCCTGACTTTC.

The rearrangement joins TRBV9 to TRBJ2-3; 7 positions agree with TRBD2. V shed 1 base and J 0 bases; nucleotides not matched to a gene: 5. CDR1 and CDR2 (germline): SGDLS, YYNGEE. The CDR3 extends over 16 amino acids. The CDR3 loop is CASSVLAVPSTDTQYF. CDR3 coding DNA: TGTGCCAGCAGCGTACTAGCGGTCCCTAGCACAGATACGCAGTATTTT.

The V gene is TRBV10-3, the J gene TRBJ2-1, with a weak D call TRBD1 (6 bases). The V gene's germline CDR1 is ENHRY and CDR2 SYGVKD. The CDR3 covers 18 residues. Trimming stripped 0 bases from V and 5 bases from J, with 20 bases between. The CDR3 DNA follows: TGTGCCATCAGTGAGTCTGTTTCGGGGCAGGGGTTCGACAATGAGCAGTTCTTC. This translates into CAISESVSGQGFDNEQFF.

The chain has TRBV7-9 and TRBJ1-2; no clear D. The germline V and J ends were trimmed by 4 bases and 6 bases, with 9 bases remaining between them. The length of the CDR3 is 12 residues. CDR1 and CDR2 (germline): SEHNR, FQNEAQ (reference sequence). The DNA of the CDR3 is TGTGCCAGCAGCTCTACTGTTAATGGCTACACCTTC. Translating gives CASSSTVNGYTF.

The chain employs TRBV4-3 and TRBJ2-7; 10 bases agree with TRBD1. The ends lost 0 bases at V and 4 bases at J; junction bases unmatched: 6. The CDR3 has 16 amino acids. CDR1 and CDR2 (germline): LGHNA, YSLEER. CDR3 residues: CASSQDRTGGGYEQYF. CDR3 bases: TGCGCCAGCAGCCAAGATAGGACAGGGGGTGGTTACGAGCAGTACTTC.

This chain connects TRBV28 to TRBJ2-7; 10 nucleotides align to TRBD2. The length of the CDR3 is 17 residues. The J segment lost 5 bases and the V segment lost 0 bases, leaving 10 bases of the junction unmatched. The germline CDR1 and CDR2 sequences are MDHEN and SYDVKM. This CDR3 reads CASSLWSAGTSVDEQYF. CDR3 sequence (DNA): TGTGCCAGCAGTTTATGGTCGGCCGGGACTAGCGTAGACGAGCAGTACTTC.

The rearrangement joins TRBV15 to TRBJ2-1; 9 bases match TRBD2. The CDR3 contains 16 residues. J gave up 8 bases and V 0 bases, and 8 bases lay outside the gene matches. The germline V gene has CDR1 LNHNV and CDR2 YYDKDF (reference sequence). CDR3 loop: CATSRDSLAGRDEQFF. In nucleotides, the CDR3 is TGTGCCACCAGCAGAGATAGCCTAGCGGGACGCGATGAGCAGTTCTTC. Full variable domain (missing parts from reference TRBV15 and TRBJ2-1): DAMVIQNPRYQVTQFGKPVTLSCSQTLNHNVMYWYQQKSSQAPKLLFHYYDKDFNNEADTPDNFQSRRPNTSFCFLDIRSPGLGDTAMYLCATSRDSLAGRDEQFFGPGTRLTVL.

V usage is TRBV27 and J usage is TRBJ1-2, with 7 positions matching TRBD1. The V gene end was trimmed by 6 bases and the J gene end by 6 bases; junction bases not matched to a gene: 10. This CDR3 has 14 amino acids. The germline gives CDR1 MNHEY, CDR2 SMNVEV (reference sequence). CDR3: CASRLRGTVNGYTF. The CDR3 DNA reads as TGTGCCAGCAGACTGAGAGGGACAGTAAATGGCTACACCTTC.

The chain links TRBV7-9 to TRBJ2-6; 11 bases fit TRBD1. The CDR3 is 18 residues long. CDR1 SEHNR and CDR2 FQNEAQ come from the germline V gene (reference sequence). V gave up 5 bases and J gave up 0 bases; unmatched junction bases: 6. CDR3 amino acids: CASSPLGTGGSGANVLTF. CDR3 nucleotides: TGTGCCAGCAGCCCCCTCGGGACAGGGGGCTCTGGGGCCAACGTCCTGACTTTC.

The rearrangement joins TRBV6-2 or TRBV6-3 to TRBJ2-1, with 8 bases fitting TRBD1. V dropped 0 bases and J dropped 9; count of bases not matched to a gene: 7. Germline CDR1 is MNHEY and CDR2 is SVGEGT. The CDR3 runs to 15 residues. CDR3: CASSYSTGAAGEQFF. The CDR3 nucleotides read TGTGCCAGCAGTTACTCGACAGGGGCCGCCGGTGAGCAGTTCTTC.

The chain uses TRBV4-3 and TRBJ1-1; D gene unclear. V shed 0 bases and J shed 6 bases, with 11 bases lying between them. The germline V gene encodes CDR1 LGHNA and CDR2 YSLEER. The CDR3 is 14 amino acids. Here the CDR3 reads CASSQDTRHSEAFF. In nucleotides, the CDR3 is TGCGCCAGCAGCCAAGATACAAGGCATTCTGAAGCTTTCTTT.

The CDR3 reads CASSQEGGHWETQYF. The CDR3 DNA reads as TGTGCCAGCAGCCAGGAGGGGGGCCATTGGGAGACCCAGTACTTC. The genes are TRBV7-3 and TRBJ2-5; either TRBD1 or TRBD2 may fit D (6 bases each). V shed 5 bases and J shed 5 bases, with 18 bases lying between them. From germline, CDR1 is SGHTA and CDR2 FQGTGA. The CDR3 sequence is 15 residues long.

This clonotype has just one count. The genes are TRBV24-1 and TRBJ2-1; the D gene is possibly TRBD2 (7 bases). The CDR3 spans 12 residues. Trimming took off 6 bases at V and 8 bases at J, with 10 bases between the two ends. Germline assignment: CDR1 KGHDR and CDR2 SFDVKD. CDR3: CATSLGGHEQFF. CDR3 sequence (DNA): TGTGCCACCAGTCTGGGGGGGCATGAGCAGTTCTTC.